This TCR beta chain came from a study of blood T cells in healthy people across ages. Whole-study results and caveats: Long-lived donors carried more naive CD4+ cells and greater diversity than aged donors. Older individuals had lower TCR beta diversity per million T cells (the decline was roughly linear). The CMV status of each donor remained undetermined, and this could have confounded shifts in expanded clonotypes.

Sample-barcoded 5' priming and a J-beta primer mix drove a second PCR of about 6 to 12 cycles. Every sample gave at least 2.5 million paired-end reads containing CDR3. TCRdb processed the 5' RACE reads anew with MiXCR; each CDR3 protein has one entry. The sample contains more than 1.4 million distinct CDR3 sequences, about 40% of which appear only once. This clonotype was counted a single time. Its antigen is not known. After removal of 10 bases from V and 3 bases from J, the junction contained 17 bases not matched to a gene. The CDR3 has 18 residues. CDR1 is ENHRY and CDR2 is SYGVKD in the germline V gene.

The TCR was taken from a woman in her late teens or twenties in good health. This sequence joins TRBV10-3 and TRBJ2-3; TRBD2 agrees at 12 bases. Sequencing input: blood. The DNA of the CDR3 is TGTGCCACTGCGGGTCTAGCGGGAGGGCCGGCCAAGACAGATACGCAGTATTTT. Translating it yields CATAGLAGGPAKTDTQYF.